A single sample gave rise to the 9 T cell receptor beta chains below, sequenced in a study of T cells in Graves' hyperthyroidism and ophthalmopathy. What was amplified from RNA transcripts were TCR beta CDR3 regions. RT-PCR in the first round (using the HTBI primer set) targeted the TCR CDR3. TCRdb re-called the multiplex PCR reads through MiXCR, storing one row per CDR3 protein. The sample shows more than 500,000 distinct CDR3 sequences, about 17% of them seen only once. Sequenced: blood. The origin of the receptors is a woman in her twenties or thirties with Graves' hyperthyroidism.

This clonotype was picked up many times. The CDR3 region is CASSLGHLNYGYTF. In DNA, the CDR3 is TGTGCCAGCAGCTTAGGACATTTGAACTATGGCTACACCTTC. The J gene is TRBJ1-2, the V gene TRBV7-2, with D uncertain. The CDR3 consists of 14 residues. Per germline, CDR1 SGHTA and CDR2 FQGNSA. V lost 1 base and J lost 2, with 8 bases in between.

The sample holds a few counts of this clonotype. The chain is built from TRBV12-3 or TRBV12-4 and TRBJ1-2; a weak D match, TRBD1 (6 bases). This CDR3 spans 14 amino acids. The V end lost 8 bases, the J end lost 8 bases, and 21 bases lay between the germline ends. CDR3 coding DNA: TGTGCCAGCTCATACGCAAACACAGGGCAAGGCTACACCTTC. This sequence encodes CASSYANTGQGYTF.

The sample holds a few counts of this clonotype. This chain joins TRBV9 and TRBJ2-1; tentatively, D is TRBD2 (6 bases). The V gene lost 2 bases and the J gene lost 7 bases, with 16 bases spanning the gap. This CDR3 is built from 15 residues. Germline CDR1 SGDLS, CDR2 YYNGEE. In DNA form, the CDR3 reads TGTGCCAGCAGCGTTCACGGCGGGGCGGGGAATGAGCAGTTCTTC. As protein: CASSVHGGAGNEQFF. Full variable domain (rest looked up from reference TRBV9 and TRBJ2-1): DSGVTQTPKHLITATGQRVTLRCSPRSGDLSVYWYQQSLDQGLQFLIQYYNGEERAKGNILERFSAQQFPDLHSELNLSSLELGDSALYFCASSVHGGAGNEQFFGPGTRLTVL.

This clonotype showed up many times. This chain connects TRBV6-5 to TRBJ2-3; 8 nucleotides agree with TRBD2. V was pared by 2 bases and J by 6 bases, with 4 bases of the junction left unmatched. CDR1 MNHEY and CDR2 SVGAGI come from the germline V gene. The length of the CDR3 is 14 residues. As DNA, the CDR3 is TGTGCCAGCAGTTACGCGGGGGGCGCTGATACGCAGTATTTT. Its protein is CASSYAGGADTQYF.

By share, this clonotype counts as medium-sized. The rearrangement joins TRBV6-2 or TRBV6-3 to TRBJ2-2; unclear D gene. Trimming shortened V by 2 bases and J by 5 bases, and 12 bases separated the two germline ends. Germline V gives CDR1 MNHEY, CDR2 SVGEGT. This CDR3 is 15 amino acids long. CDR3 residues: CASSYLALWTGELFF. CDR3 DNA sequence: TGTGCCAGCAGTTACCTGGCTCTCTGGACCGGGGAGCTGTTTTTT.

Only one count was recorded for this clonotype. This chain links TRBV9 with TRBJ1-4, with D perhaps matching TRBD1 (5 bases). Between the trimmed V and J ends, which lost 3 bases and 4 bases, there was a span of 16 bases. The CDR3 covers 16 residues. Germline assignment: CDR1 SGDLS and CDR2 YYNGEE. Here the CDR3 DNA reads TGTGCCAGCAGCGCTCCCGGGGGGGGAGGTAATGAAAAACTGTTTTTT. This translates into CASSAPGGGGNEKLFF. Filled out from reference TRBV9 and TRBJ1-4, the complete variable domain reads DSGVTQTPKHLITATGQRVTLRCSPRSGDLSVYWYQQSLDQGLQFLIQYYNGEERAKGNILERFSAQQFPDLHSELNLSSLELGDSALYFCASSAPGGGGNEKLFFGSGTQLSVL.

As to this clonotype: It may be a read error: a sequence one base away is much more abundant. Given the absence of the conserved phenylalanine or tryptophan at the CDR3 end, a read error is likely. The gene calls are TRBV6-5 and TRBJ2-7; D is perhaps TRBD2 (6 bases). Germline V CDR1 and CDR2: MNHEY, SVGAGI. The CDR3 consists of 15 residues. V was cut by 2 bases and J by 2 bases, with 13 bases left in between. CDR3 region: CASSYATGGTYEQYL. For the CDR3, the DNA is TGTGCCAGCAGTTACGCGACCGGGGGTACCTACGAGCAGTACCTC.

This chain links TRBV6-1 with TRBJ1-5; D might be TRBD1 (6 bases). Trimming stripped 6 bases from V and 3 bases from J, with 12 bases between. This CDR3 has 14 amino acids. Germline CDR1 is MNHNS and CDR2 is SASEGT. This CDR3 reads CASRGGGINQPQHF. The CDR3 DNA is TGTGCCAGCAGAGGGGGAGGGATCAATCAGCCCCAGCATTTT.

The chain couples TRBV19 to TRBJ1-2, with TRBD1 as a possible D gene (5 bases). Germline CDR1 LNHDA, CDR2 SQIVND (reference sequence). The CDR3 is made up of 14 amino acids. V gave up 9 bases and J gave up 7 bases, with 21 bases separating them. The chain's CDR3 is CASSLLSGFRGYTF. CDR3 sequence (DNA): TGTGCCAGCAGCCTACTTTCAGGGTTCCGTGGCTACACCTTC.